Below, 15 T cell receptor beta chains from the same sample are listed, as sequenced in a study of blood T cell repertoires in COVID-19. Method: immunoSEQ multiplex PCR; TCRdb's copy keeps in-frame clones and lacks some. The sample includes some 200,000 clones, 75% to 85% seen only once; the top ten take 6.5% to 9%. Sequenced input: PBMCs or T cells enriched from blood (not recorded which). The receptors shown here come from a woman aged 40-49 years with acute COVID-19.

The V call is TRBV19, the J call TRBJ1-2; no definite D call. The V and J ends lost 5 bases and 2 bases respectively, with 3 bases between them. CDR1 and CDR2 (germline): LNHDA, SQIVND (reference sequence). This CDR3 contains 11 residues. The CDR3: CASSLNYGYTF. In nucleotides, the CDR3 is TGTGCCAGTAGTTTAAACTATGGCTACACCTTC.

The CDR3 coding sequence is TGTGCCAGCAGTTATAGCACTGAAGCTTTCTTT. Translating gives CASSYSTEAFF. The genes are TRBV28 and TRBJ1-1; D remains ambiguous. With 4 bases removed from V and 4 bases from J, the gap between germline ends came to 4 bases. Germline CDR1 and CDR2: MDHEN and SYDVKM. This CDR3 has 11 amino acids.

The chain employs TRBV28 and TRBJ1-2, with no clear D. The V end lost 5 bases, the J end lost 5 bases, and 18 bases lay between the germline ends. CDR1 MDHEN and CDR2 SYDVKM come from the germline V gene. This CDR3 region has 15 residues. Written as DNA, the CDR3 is TGTGCCAGCAGTAACCGTAGGAGGGTAGGATATGGCTACACCTTC. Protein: CASSNRRRVGYGYTF.

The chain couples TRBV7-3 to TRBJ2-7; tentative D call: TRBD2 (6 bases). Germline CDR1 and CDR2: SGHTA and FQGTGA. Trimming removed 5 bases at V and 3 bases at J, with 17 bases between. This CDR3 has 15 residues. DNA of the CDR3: TGTGCCAGCAGCGCGATGGGGGGTCCAGACTACGAGCAGTACTTC. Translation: CASSAMGGPDYEQYF.

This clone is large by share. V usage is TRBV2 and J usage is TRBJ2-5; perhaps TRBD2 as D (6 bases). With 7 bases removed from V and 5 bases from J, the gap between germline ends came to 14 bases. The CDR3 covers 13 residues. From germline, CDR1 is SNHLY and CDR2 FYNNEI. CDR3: CASIGEDGETQYF. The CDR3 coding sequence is TGTGCCAGCATTGGGGAGGACGGGGAGACCCAGTACTTC. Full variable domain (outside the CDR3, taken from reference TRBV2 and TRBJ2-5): EPEVTQTPSHQVTQMGQEVILRCVPISNHLYFYWYRQILGQKVEFLVSFYNNEISEKSEIFDDQFSVERPDGSNFTLKIRSTKLEDSAMYFCASIGEDGETQYFGPGTRLLVL.

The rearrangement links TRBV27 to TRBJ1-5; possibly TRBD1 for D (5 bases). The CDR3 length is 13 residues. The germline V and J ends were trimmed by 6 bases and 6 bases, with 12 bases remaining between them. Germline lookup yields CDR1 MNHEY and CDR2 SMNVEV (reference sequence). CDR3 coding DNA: TGTGCCAGCAGGGGGGGGGTAAGTCAGCCCCAGCATTTT. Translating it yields CASRGGVSQPQHF.

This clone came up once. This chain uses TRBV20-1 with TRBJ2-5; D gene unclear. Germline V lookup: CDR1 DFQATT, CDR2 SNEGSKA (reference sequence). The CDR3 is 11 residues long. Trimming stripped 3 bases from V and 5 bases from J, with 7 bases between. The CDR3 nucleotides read TGCAGTGCTAGGCCCGGGGAGACCCAGTACTTC. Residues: CSARPGETQYF.

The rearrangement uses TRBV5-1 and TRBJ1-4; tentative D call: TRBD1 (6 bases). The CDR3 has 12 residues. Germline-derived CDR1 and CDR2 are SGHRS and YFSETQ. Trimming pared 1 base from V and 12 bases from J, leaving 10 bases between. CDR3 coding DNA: TGCGCCAGCAGCTTGACAGCAGGGGAACTGTTTTTT. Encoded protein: CASSLTAGELFF.

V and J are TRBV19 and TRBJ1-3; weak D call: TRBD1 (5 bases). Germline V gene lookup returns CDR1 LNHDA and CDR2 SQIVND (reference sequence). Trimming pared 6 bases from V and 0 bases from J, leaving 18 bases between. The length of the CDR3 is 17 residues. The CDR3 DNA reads TGTGCCAGTAGACCTCAGGGAAGATCTCTCTCTGGAAACACCATATATTTT. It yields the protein CASRPQGRSLSGNTIYF.

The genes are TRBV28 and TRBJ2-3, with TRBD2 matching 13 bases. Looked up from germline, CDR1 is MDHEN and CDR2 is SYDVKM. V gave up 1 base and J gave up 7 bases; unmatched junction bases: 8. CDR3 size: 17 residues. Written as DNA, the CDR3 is TGTGCCAGCAGTTTATACCGGACTAGCGGGAGTGCGTATACGCAGTATTTT. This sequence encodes CASSLYRTSGSAYTQYF.

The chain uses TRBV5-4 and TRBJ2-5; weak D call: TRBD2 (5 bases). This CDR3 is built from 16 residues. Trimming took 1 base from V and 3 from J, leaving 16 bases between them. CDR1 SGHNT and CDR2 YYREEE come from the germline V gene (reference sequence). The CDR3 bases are TGTGCCAGCAGCTTGCGCCGGAGGACGGTGAAAGAGACCCAGTACTTC. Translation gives CASSLRRRTVKETQYF.

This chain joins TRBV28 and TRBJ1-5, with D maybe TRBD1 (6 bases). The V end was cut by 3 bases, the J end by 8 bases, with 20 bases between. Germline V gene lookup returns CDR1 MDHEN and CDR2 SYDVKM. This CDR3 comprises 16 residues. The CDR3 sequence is CASSFTSQQGMEPQHF. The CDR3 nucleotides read TGTGCCAGCAGTTTTACCTCCCAACAGGGTATGGAGCCCCAGCATTTT.

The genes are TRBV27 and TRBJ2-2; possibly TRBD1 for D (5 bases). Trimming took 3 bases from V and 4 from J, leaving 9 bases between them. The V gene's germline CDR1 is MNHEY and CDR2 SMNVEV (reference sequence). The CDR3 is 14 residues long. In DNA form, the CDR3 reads TGTGCCAGCAGTTTGGGCAGGGCCACCGGGGAGCTGTTTTTT. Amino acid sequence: CASSLGRATGELFF.

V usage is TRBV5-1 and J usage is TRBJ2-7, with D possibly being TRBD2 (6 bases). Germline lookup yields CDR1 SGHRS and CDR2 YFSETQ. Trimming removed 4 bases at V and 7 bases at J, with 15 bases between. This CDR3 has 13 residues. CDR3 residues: CASSRGRAGEQYF. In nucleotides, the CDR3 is TGCGCCAGCAGCCGAGGACGGGCGGGGGAGCAGTACTTC.

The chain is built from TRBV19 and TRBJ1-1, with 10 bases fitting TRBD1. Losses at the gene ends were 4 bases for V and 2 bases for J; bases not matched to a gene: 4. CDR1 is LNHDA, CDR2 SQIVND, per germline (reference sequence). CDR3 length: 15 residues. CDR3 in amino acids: CASSTRDRGNTEAFF. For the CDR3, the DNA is TGTGCCAGTAGTACCCGGGACAGGGGAAACACTGAAGCTTTCTTT.